One sample yielded the 21 T cell receptor beta chains listed below, sequenced in a study of blood T cell repertoires in COVID-19. TCRdb's table, derived via immunoSEQ multiplex PCR, lists solely in-frame clones and lacks some. The sample has hundreds of thousands of clones, 85% seen once. Sequenced sample: peripheral blood. The origin of the receptors is a woman younger than 30 with acute or convalescent COVID-19.

The chain recombines TRBV6-5 with TRBJ2-7, with a tentative D call TRBD2 (6 bases). In germline, CDR1 is MNHEY, CDR2 SVGAGI. V was pared by 5 bases and J by 6 bases, with 14 bases between. CDR3 length equals 13 residues. DNA for the CDR3: TGTGCCAGCAGTCCGCGACTAGTTGGCGAGCAGTACTTC. Its protein product is CASSPRLVGEQYF.

This sequence joins TRBV7-9 and TRBJ2-7, with 10 bases fitting TRBD2. The CDR3 totals 16 residues. The V gene end was trimmed by 4 bases and the J gene end by 2 bases; junction bases not matched to a gene: 8. The germline gives CDR1 SEHNR, CDR2 FQNEAQ (reference sequence). DNA of the CDR3: TGTGCCAGCAGCTCTCTTAGCGGGAGGTCAACCTACGAGCAGTACTTC. Translated: CASSSLSGRSTYEQYF.

V gene TRBV4-2 combines with J gene TRBJ2-7, with 9 bases fitting TRBD1. The CDR3 is made up of 15 amino acids. The J segment lost 5 bases and the V segment lost 0 bases, leaving 5 bases of the junction unmatched. Germline lookup yields CDR1 LGHNA and CDR2 YNFKEQ. CDR3 DNA: TGTGCCAGCAGCCAAGAGGGGACAGGGTTCCACGAGCAGTACTTC. It encodes CASSQEGTGFHEQYF.

The chain couples TRBV12-5 to TRBJ2-3; weak D call: TRBD1 (6 bases). V shed 3 bases and J shed 5 bases, with 9 bases lying between them. Germline assignment: CDR1 LGHNT and CDR2 FRNRAP. The CDR3 totals 13 residues. CDR3 nucleotides: TGTGCTAGTGGTTTACAGGGCGGAGATACGCAGTATTTT. Translation: CASGLQGGDTQYF. Filled out from reference TRBV12-5 and TRBJ2-3, the complete variable domain reads DARVTQTPRHKVTEMGQEVTMRCQPILGHNTVFWYRQTMMQGLELLAYFRNRAPLDDSGMPKDRFSAEMPDATLATLKIQPSEPRDSAVYFCASGLQGGDTQYFGPGTRLTVL.

The CDR3 sequence is CASSLDMDSKNIQYF. The CDR3 coding sequence is TGTGCCAGCAGCTTAGATATGGACTCCAAAAACATTCAGTACTTC. The rearrangement links TRBV11-2 to TRBJ2-4; a possible D gene is TRBD2 (5 bases). Trimming took 0 bases from V and 2 from J, leaving 8 bases between them. This CDR3 spans 15 amino acids. CDR1 is SGHAT, CDR2 FQNNGV, per germline.

The chain has TRBV6-1 and TRBJ2-3; 10 nucleotides match TRBD2. There are 15 residues in the CDR3. The junction had 5 bases not matched to a gene; V was cut back by 2 bases and J by 6 bases. Germline CDR1 MNHNS, CDR2 SASEGT. The DNA of the CDR3 is TGTGCCAGCAGTGAAATAGCGGGAGGAGGGGATACGCAGTATTTT. Translated: CASSEIAGGGDTQYF.

The chain carries TRBV20-1 and TRBJ2-5; no clear D. This CDR3 has 11 amino acids. Trimming cost V 6 bases and J 6 bases, with 11 bases left between them. Germline-derived CDR1 and CDR2 are DFQATT and SNEGSKA (reference sequence). The chain's CDR3 is CSAEYPKTQYF. The DNA for the CDR3 is TGCAGTGCAGAGTACCCGAAGACCCAGTACTTC.

CDR3 residues: CASSQGTGNTEAFF. For the CDR3, the DNA is TGTGCCAGCAGTCAGGGGACAGGTAATACTGAAGCTTTCTTT. The gene calls are TRBV27 and TRBJ1-1; 8 bases align to TRBD1. The trim removed 5 bases at V and 5 bases at J, leaving 7 bases unmatched. The CDR3 covers 14 residues. CDR1 MNHEY and CDR2 SMNVEV come from the germline V gene (reference sequence).

A few counts support this clone. This chain joins TRBV7-7 and TRBJ2-2; a weak D match, TRBD2 (5 bases). This CDR3 is built from 12 residues. Trimming left V 5 bases short and J 7 bases short, with 8 bases between. Germline V CDR1 and CDR2: SSHAT, FNYEAQ (reference sequence). The CDR3: CASSQRVGELFF. CDR3 DNA: TGTGCCAGCAGCCAGAGGGTCGGGGAGCTGTTTTTT.

The chain joins TRBV25-1 to TRBJ1-6; TRBD1 might be the D (5 bases). The CDR3 is 13 amino acids. Germline CDR1 is MGHDK and CDR2 is SYGVNS. Trimming left V 6 bases short and J 15 bases short, with 18 bases between. The CDR3: CASSTTAHVDLHF. CDR3 DNA sequence: TGTGCCAGCAGCACGACAGCCCATGTTGACCTCCACTTT.

This chain joins TRBV14 and TRBJ2-7, with 9 nucleotides matching TRBD2. CDR3 length: 16 residues. CDR1 and CDR2 from the germline V gene are SGHDN and FVKESK. J was trimmed by 3 bases and V by 1 base; bases with no gene match: 7. The CDR3 region is CASSQAVAGVNYEQYF. CDR3 coding DNA: TGTGCCAGCAGCCAAGCGGTAGCGGGAGTGAACTACGAGCAGTACTTC.

J is TRBJ1-4 and V is TRBV19; tentative D call: TRBD1 (6 bases). Germline values: CDR1 LNHDA, CDR2 SQIVND (reference sequence). The CDR3 is 13 residues long. The V gene lost 5 bases and the J gene lost 8 bases, with 12 bases spanning the gap. CDR3 amino acids: CASSLQGGEKLFF. CDR3 DNA sequence: TGTGCCAGTAGTCTACAGGGTGGGGAAAAACTGTTTTTT. Full variable domain (remainder filled in from reference TRBV19 and TRBJ1-4): DGGITQSPKYLFRKEGQNVTLSCEQNLNHDAMYWYRQDPGQGLRLIYYSQIVNDFQKGDIAEGYSVSREKKESFPLTVTSAQKNPTAFYLCASSLQGGEKLFFGSGTQLSVL.

V is TRBV9 and J is TRBJ1-4, with D perhaps matching TRBD1 (5 bases). This CDR3 comprises 14 residues. V lost 3 bases to trimming and J lost 8 bases, with 14 bases between them. Germline V gene sequence: CDR1 SGDLS, CDR2 YYNGEE. Here the CDR3 DNA reads TGTGCCAGCAGCGGGGGGGTGGACGGCGAAAAACTGTTTTTT. This translates into CASSGGVDGEKLFF.

This clone was observed once. This sequence joins TRBV19 and TRBJ1-1, with D possibly matching TRBD1 (5 bases). Germline CDR1 reads LNHDA; CDR2 reads SQIVND (reference sequence). The CDR3 is 12 amino acids. V shed 4 bases and J shed 3 bases, with 6 bases lying between them. The CDR3 DNA reads as TGTGCCAGTAGTACAGGGTACACTGAAGCTTTCTTT. Residues: CASSTGYTEAFF.

The rearrangement joins TRBV7-2 to TRBJ1-2; D possibly corresponds to TRBD1 (5 bases). The CDR3 consists of 15 residues. The germline CDR1 and CDR2 sequences are SGHTA and FQGNSA. The ends were cut back, 4 bases at V and 2 bases at J, with 14 bases in the middle. The CDR3 region has the DNA TGTGCCAGCAGCTACCAATGGGGCCTCAACTATGGCTACACCTTC. Translated, it gives CASSYQWGLNYGYTF. Using reference TRBV7-2 and TRBJ1-2 for the parts outside the CDR3, the full variable domain is GAGVSQSPSNKVTEKGKDVELRCDPISGHTALYWYRQSLGQGLEFLIYFQGNSAPDKSGLPSDRFSAERTGGSVSTLTIQRTQQEDSAVYLCASSYQWGLNYGYTFGSGTRLTVV.

The chain couples TRBV2 to TRBJ2-7; 13 positions agree with TRBD2. Germline trimming cut 6 bases from V and 6 bases from J; bases unmatched to any gene: 8. Germline V gene sequence: CDR1 SNHLY, CDR2 FYNNEI. The CDR3 runs to 15 residues. As DNA, the CDR3 is TGTGCCAGCAGGGAAACTAGCGGGAGGGCTGGCGAGCAGTACTTC. This sequence encodes CASRETSGRAGEQYF.

The V gene is TRBV5-1, the J gene TRBJ2-7, with 9 nucleotides matching TRBD1. This CDR3 contains 14 residues. The trim removed 4 bases at V and 2 bases at J, leaving 4 bases unmatched. The germline V gene encodes CDR1 SGHRS and CDR2 YFSETQ. The CDR3 nucleotides are TGCGCCAGCAGCGGCGGGACAGGGACCTACGAGCAGTACTTC. Its protein is CASSGGTGTYEQYF.

The rearrangement uses TRBV5-6 and TRBJ1-1; D not certain. V lost 3 bases and J lost 10, with 13 bases in between. Germline lookup yields CDR1 SGHDT and CDR2 YYEEEE. The CDR3 is 12 amino acids. The CDR3 sequence is CASSSIRRGAFF. CDR3 DNA sequence: TGTGCCAGCAGCTCGATCCGGCGGGGAGCTTTCTTT.

The rearrangement links TRBV27 to TRBJ2-1; D gene unclear. Germline V gives CDR1 MNHEY, CDR2 SMNVEV (reference sequence). The CDR3 consists of 15 residues. Between the trimmed V and J ends, which lost 0 bases and 6 bases, there was a span of 12 bases. The CDR3 sequence: CASSLSYGGANEQFF. CDR3 bases: TGTGCCAGCAGTTTATCGTACGGTGGAGCCAATGAGCAGTTCTTC.

This chain connects TRBV12-3 or TRBV12-4 to TRBJ1-1; D not resolved. V was shortened by 2 bases and J by 11 bases, with 9 bases between the two germline ends. This CDR3 spans 11 amino acids. Here the CDR3 DNA reads TGTGCCAGCAGTTTATCCCCCGAGGCTTTCTTT. This gives the protein CASSLSPEAFF.

The CDR3 protein is CASSEETGLVGDTQYF. Here the CDR3 DNA reads TGTGCCAGCAGTGAAGAAACGGGACTAGTTGGAGATACGCAGTATTTT. This chain joins TRBV2 and TRBJ2-3; 8 bases agree with TRBD2. After removal of 1 base from V and 5 bases from J, the junction contained 8 bases not matched to a gene. Germline V CDR1 and CDR2: SNHLY, FYNNEI. CDR3 length: 16 residues.